This T cell receptor beta chain comes out of a study of cytomegalovirus exposure and HLA in healthy donors. Some clones are missing from TCRdb's copy, which holds only in-frame ones; the method was immunoSEQ multiplex PCR. The table shows 100,000 to 150,000 clones, with 89% occurring only once. Germline trimming cut 0 bases from V and 1 base from J; bases unmatched to any gene: 3. The CDR3 has 18 amino acids. Germline V CDR1 and CDR2: SGHNT, YYREEE (reference sequence). This clone was seen a handful of times. Its antigen is still unknown. Whole-study findings and limits: The study recorded over 150 TCR beta chains that were cytomegalovirus-associated. Despite most TCR sequences being rare, some public TCRs occurred in many donors.

This TCR was sampled from a woman aged 18-35 years in good health and CMV-seronegative. The source material was PBMCs. The gene calls are TRBV5-4 and TRBJ2-6; TRBD1 matches at 11 bases. The DNA of the CDR3 is TGTGCCAGCAGCTTGGGCGGACAGGGGGCATCTGGGGCCAACGTCCTGACTTTC. It yields the protein CASSLGGQGASGANVLTF.